The 9 T cell receptor beta chains below all came from one sample that was sequenced in a study of shared clonotypes between healthy human individuals. Produced via immunoSEQ multiplex PCR; TCRdb's table is partial and in-frame only. This table holds approximately 2.3 million clones, approximately 95% found once. Sequencing was carried out using naive CD4+ T cells from PBMCs. Subset of the sample: CD45RA+ positively selected. The receptor set was obtained from a young man in good health. Some clones in this sample may be carry-over from other donors' samples.

The chain joins TRBV2 to TRBJ1-3; 10 nucleotides match TRBD1. CDR3 length: 14 residues. J gave up 2 bases and V 7 bases, and 2 bases lay outside the gene matches. Germline lookup yields CDR1 SNHLY and CDR2 FYNNEI. DNA for the CDR3: TGTGCCAGCACCGGACAGGGGGCTGGAAACACCATATATTTT. It yields the protein CASTGQGAGNTIYF.

The chain employs TRBV30 and TRBJ1-6, with no clear D. CDR1 is GTSNPN and CDR2 is SVGIG in the germline V gene (reference sequence). The CDR3 is made up of 12 amino acids. Trimming pared 1 base from V and 7 bases from J, leaving 5 bases between. This CDR3 reads CAWSGGNSPLHF. For the CDR3, the DNA is TGTGCCTGGAGTGGGGGAAATTCACCCCTCCACTTT.

The chain links TRBV7-2 to TRBJ2-7; no definite D call. This CDR3 region has 14 residues. V lost 1 base and J lost 6, with 13 bases in between. Germline V gene sequence: CDR1 SGHTA, CDR2 FQGNSA. Here the CDR3 reads CASSLDGPVGEQYF. The CDR3 coding sequence is TGTGCCAGCAGCTTAGACGGGCCAGTAGGCGAGCAGTACTTC.

This clone showed up just once. V is TRBV28 and J is TRBJ1-2; no clear D gene. The V gene's germline CDR1 is MDHEN and CDR2 SYDVKM. V dropped 5 bases and J dropped 8 bases, with 12 bases sitting between them. The CDR3 is 12 amino acids. CDR3 sequence (DNA): TGTGCCAGCAGTACTGGACCCTTCGGCTACACCTTC. It specifies CASSTGPFGYTF.

The count of this clone is one. DNA of the CDR3: TGTGCCAGCAGCTTAATAGGGGCGGCCTACGAGCAGTACTTC. The encoded protein is CASSLIGAAYEQYF. The chain joins TRBV7-2 to TRBJ2-7, with a weak D call TRBD1 (5 bases). Germline CDR1 SGHTA, CDR2 FQGNSA. The CDR3 spans 14 residues. V was cut by 2 bases and J by 2 bases, with 10 bases left in between. Supplemented by reference TRBV7-2 and TRBJ2-7, the full variable domain reads GAGVSQSPSNKVTEKGKDVELRCDPISGHTALYWYRQSLGQGLEFLIYFQGNSAPDKSGLPSDRFSAERTGGSVSTLTIQRTQQEDSAVYLCASSLIGAAYEQYFGPGTRLTVT.

This clone appeared once. V is TRBV7-2 and J is TRBJ2-3, with 8 bases aligning to TRBD1. There are 14 residues in the CDR3. Germline values: CDR1 SGHTA, CDR2 FQGNSA. The ends lost 5 bases at V and 3 bases at J; junction bases unmatched: 4. The CDR3 region is CASSQDRATDTQYF. The CDR3 DNA reads TGTGCCAGCAGCCAGGACAGGGCAACAGATACGCAGTATTTT.

This chain uses TRBV5-1 with TRBJ2-1, with 10 bases fitting TRBD2. The CDR3 has 17 amino acids. J was trimmed by 5 bases and V by 6 bases; bases with no gene match: 14. Germline V gene sequence: CDR1 SGHRS, CDR2 YFSETQ. The CDR3 spells CASTYLTSGVGDNEQFF. The CDR3 DNA reads as TGCGCCAGCACCTATCTTACTAGCGGGGTGGGCGACAATGAGCAGTTCTTC.

The chain is built from TRBV11-2 and TRBJ2-5; D is uncertain. This CDR3 region has 13 residues. V was trimmed by 5 bases and J by 2 bases, leaving 9 bases between them. Germline lookup yields CDR1 SGHAT and CDR2 FQNNGV. The CDR3 DNA follows: TGTGCCAGCAGCCGTGACCCTCAAGAGACCCAGTACTTC. It specifies CASSRDPQETQYF.

The rearrangement links TRBV5-1 to TRBJ1-2, with 7 bases matching TRBD1. V trimming: 4 bases; J trimming: 8 bases; junction bases outside the gene matches: 11. Per the germline V gene, CDR1 is SGHRS and CDR2 is YFSETQ. CDR3 size: 14 residues. The CDR3 region has the DNA TGCGCCAGCAGCCCGAACACAGGGGTATCGGGCTACACCTTC. This gives the protein CASSPNTGVSGYTF.